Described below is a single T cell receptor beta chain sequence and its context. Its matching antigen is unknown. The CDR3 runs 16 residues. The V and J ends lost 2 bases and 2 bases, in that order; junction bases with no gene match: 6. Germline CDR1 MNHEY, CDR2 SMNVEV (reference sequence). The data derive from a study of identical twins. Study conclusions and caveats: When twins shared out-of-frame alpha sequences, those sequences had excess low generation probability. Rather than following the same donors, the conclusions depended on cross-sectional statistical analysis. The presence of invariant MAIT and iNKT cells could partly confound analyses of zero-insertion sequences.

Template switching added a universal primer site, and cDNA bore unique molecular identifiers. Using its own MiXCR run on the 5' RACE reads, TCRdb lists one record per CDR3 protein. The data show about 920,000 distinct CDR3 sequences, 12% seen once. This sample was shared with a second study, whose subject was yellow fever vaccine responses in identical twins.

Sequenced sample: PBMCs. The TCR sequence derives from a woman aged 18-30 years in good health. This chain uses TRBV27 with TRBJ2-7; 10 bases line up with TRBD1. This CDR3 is CASSLRGQGSPYEQYF. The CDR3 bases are TGTGCCAGCAGTTTAAGGGGACAGGGGTCCCCCTACGAGCAGTACTTC.